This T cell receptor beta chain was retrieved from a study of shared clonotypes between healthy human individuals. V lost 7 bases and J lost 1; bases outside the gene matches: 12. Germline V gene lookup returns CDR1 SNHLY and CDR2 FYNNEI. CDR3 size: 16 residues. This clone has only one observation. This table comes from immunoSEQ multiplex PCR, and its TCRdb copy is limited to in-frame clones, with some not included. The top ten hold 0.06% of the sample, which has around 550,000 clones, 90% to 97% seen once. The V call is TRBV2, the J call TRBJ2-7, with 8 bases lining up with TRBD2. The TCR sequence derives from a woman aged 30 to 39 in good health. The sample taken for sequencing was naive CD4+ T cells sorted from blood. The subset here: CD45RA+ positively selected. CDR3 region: CASKVWGAGVSYEQYF. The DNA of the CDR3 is TGTGCCAGCAAGGTCTGGGGAGCGGGAGTATCCTACGAGCAGTACTTC.